The 12 T cell receptor beta chains given below trace back to one sample, sequenced in a study of cytotoxic CD8 clonotypes in ibrutinib-treated CLL. Measured with immunoSEQ multiplex PCR; TCRdb has only the in-frame clones, and not every one. The sample records about 140,000 clones, around 93% being singletons. This material consisted of PBMCs, taken after 12 months of ibrutinib treatment. The receptor source for this set is a human donor with chronic lymphocytic leukemia.

V gene TRBV6-5 combines with J gene TRBJ1-5; the D is unclear. Germline loops: CDR1 MNHEY, CDR2 SVGAGI. V lost 2 bases to trimming and J lost 0 bases, with 5 bases between them. CDR3 size: 14 residues. The CDR3 sequence: CASSYDDSNQPQHF. Written as DNA, the CDR3 is TGTGCCAGCAGTTACGACGATAGCAATCAGCCCCAGCATTTT.

The chain uses TRBV27 and TRBJ2-1; 12 bases align to TRBD2. Per germline, CDR1 MNHEY and CDR2 SMNVEV (reference sequence). V was pared by 5 bases and J by 6 bases, with 5 bases of the junction left unmatched. The length of the CDR3 is 15 residues. The DNA for the CDR3 is TGTGCCAGCAGTCTCCTAGCGGGAGGGAGCAATGAGCAGTTCTTC. Amino acids: CASSLLAGGSNEQFF.

The V and J genes are TRBV7-9 and TRBJ2-1, with D possibly being TRBD1 (5 bases). CDR3 length: 11 amino acids. CDR1 and CDR2 from the germline V gene are SEHNR and FQNEAQ (reference sequence). The V end was cut by 5 bases, the J end by 8 bases, with 7 bases between. CDR3 amino acids: CASSRQHEQFF. The DNA for the CDR3 is TGTGCCAGCAGCCGACAGCATGAGCAGTTCTTC.

This rearrangement joins TRBV30 to TRBJ2-3; D is unresolved. The length of the CDR3 is 12 residues. Germline V lookup: CDR1 GTSNPN, CDR2 SVGIG (reference sequence). The germline V and J ends were trimmed by 2 bases and 1 base, with 4 bases remaining between them. The CDR3 is CAWSYGTDTQYF. CDR3 nucleotide sequence: TGTGCCTGGAGTTACGGCACAGATACGCAGTATTTT.

The V and J genes are TRBV6-5 and TRBJ2-7; D gene uncertain. This CDR3 has 13 amino acids. V was cut by 8 bases and J by 3 bases, with 14 bases left in between. Germline V gene data show CDR1 as MNHEY and CDR2 as SVGAGI. CDR3 DNA sequence: TGTGCCAGCTCGGCTAGGTCAGGCTACGAGCAGTACTTC. As protein: CASSARSGYEQYF.

The chain has TRBV5-1 and TRBJ2-7; D is undetermined. Trimming took 3 bases from V and 0 from J, leaving 13 bases between them. CDR3 length equals 15 residues. Germline-derived CDR1 and CDR2 are SGHRS and YFSETQ. CDR3 in DNA: TGCGCCAGCAGCTCTGGTGGAGCTTCCTCCTACGAGCAGTACTTC. It encodes CASSSGGASSYEQYF.

CDR3 sequence: CSAREREGGTF. For the CDR3, the DNA is TGCAGTGCTAGGGAACGGGAAGGAGGGACCTTC. The gene calls are TRBV20-1 and TRBJ1-2; D ambiguous. Per the germline V gene, CDR1 is DFQATT and CDR2 is SNEGSKA (reference sequence). The CDR3 sequence is 11 residues long. Trimming stripped 3 bases from V and 14 bases from J, with 16 bases between.

The count of this clone is one. V usage is TRBV11-2 and J usage is TRBJ2-1; tentative D call: TRBD2 (6 bases). Trimming shortened V by 5 bases and J by 6 bases, and 11 bases separated the two germline ends. Germline values: CDR1 SGHAT, CDR2 FQNNGV. The CDR3 sequence is 13 residues long. The CDR3 sequence: CASSPDYANEQFF. The DNA of the CDR3 is TGTGCCAGCAGCCCGGACTACGCCAATGAGCAGTTCTTC. Drawing the rest from reference TRBV11-2 and TRBJ2-1, the complete variable domain is EAGVAQSPRYKIIEKRQSVAFWCNPISGHATLYWYQQILGQGPKLLIQFQNNGVVDDSQLPKDRFSAERLKGVDSTLKIQPAKLEDSAVYLCASSPDYANEQFFGPGTRLTVL.

The V gene is TRBV5-8, the J gene TRBJ2-3; perhaps TRBD2 as D (6 bases). The germline CDR1 and CDR2 sequences are SGHTS and YDEGEE. The CDR3 has 15 amino acids. V lost 3 bases, J lost 2 bases, and 13 bases lay in between. The CDR3 region has the DNA TGTGCCAGCAGCTCGGGAGTCCTGTCCACAGATACGCAGTATTTT. Translating it yields CASSSGVLSTDTQYF.

As concerns this clone: The sample carries other DNA sequences with the same CDR3. This chain joins TRBV5-4 and TRBJ2-7; D may be TRBD1 (6 bases). Germline loops: CDR1 SGHNT, CDR2 YYREEE (reference sequence). Between the trimmed V and J ends, which lost 3 bases and 2 bases, there was a span of 9 bases. The length of the CDR3 is 13 residues. In DNA form, the CDR3 reads TGTGCCAGCAGCTCCAGGGGTACCTACGAGCAGTACTTC. Amino acid sequence: CASSSRGTYEQYF.

The V call is TRBV19, the J call TRBJ2-7, with unresolved D. V lost 4 bases and J lost 0, with 7 bases in between. Germline values: CDR1 LNHDA, CDR2 SQIVND (reference sequence). CDR3 size: 13 residues. CDR3 nucleotides: TGTGCCAGTAGTAATGAACTCTCCTACGAGCAGTACTTC. Translating gives CASSNELSYEQYF.

This clone has more than one count but fewer than ten. The rearrangement joins TRBV2 to TRBJ2-3; D ambiguous. Trimming cost V 6 bases and J 0 bases, with 10 bases left between them. The CDR3 has 14 residues. The germline gives CDR1 SNHLY, CDR2 FYNNEI. The CDR3 DNA reads TGTGCCAGCAGAAAGAGTTCTAGCACAGATACGCAGTATTTT. Its translation: CASRKSSSTDTQYF. The full variable domain, rest sourced from reference TRBV2 and TRBJ2-3, is EPEVTQTPSHQVTQMGQEVILRCVPISNHLYFYWYRQILGQKVEFLVSFYNNEISEKSEIFDDQFSVERPDGSNFTLKIRSTKLEDSAMYFCASRKSSSTDTQYFGPGTRLTVL.